This passage covers 32 T cell receptor beta chains from one sample sequenced in a study of tumor-infiltrating lymphocytes in primary liver carcinoma (dated by TCRdb to 2015 to 2018). Without any cell sorting, total RNA and DNA were extracted together from around 18-30 mg of bulk tissue using the AllPrep DNA/RNA mini kit. Reads for this sample came from an Illumina HiSeq 2500. TCRbeta-specific cDNA was reverse-transcribed from about 520 ng total RNA using a constant-region primer and ProtoScript II reverse transcriptase. Three nested multiplex PCR rounds, following a slightly modified ARM-PCR procedure, were used to build the TCRbeta libraries. The first two PCR rounds used multiplex TRBV1-TRBV30 forward primers with a Cbeta reverse primer, each for about 11 cycles. TCRdb reanalyzed the raw reads on its own, using fastp at Q25 for trimming and MiXCR for clone calling, and kept in-frame beta chains. For every CDR3 protein sequence, its rows merge into one entry that carries the most common genes and DNA. A total of roughly 86,000 distinct CDR3 sequences appear in this sample, just under 70% of them only once. Under 30% of the sample comes from the top ten.

Sequenced input: tumor-adjacent normal liver tissue. These receptors were taken from a man aged 35-49 years with primary liver carcinoma and hepatitis B virus infection.

V usage is TRBV18 and J usage is TRBJ1-6; D ambiguous. The CDR3 runs 14 residues. V lost 5 bases and J 7 bases, leaving 12 bases between the germline ends. The germline V gene has CDR1 KGHSH and CDR2 LQKENI. The CDR3: CASSLSASNSPLHF. The CDR3 DNA follows: TGTGCCAGCTCATTGTCGGCGAGCAATTCACCCCTCCACTTT.

V and J are TRBV20-1 and TRBJ2-7; D remains unclear. Between the trimmed V and J ends, which lost 0 bases and 4 bases, there was a span of 4 bases. From germline, CDR1 is DFQATT and CDR2 SNEGSKA (reference sequence). The CDR3 has 11 amino acids. CDR3 coding DNA: TGCAGTGCTAGAGATCAGTACGAGCAGTACTTC. This sequence encodes CSARDQYEQYF.

As regards this clonotype: An end of the junction differs from the germline gene, which may be a read error. The chain carries TRBV4-1 and TRBJ1-5; D remains ambiguous. Germline lookup yields CDR1 MGHRA and CDR2 YSYEKL. The CDR3 has 13 residues. CDR3 loop: CASSQVRRQPRHF. For the CDR3, the DNA is TGCGCCAGCAGCCAAGTTAGGAGGCAGCCCCGGCATTTT.

CDR3 nucleotide sequence: TGCAGCGTCGGGGGTTGTTTGCTGTCCTACGAGCAGTACTTC. Translated, it gives CSVGGCLLSYEQYF. This chain uses TRBV29-1 with TRBJ2-7; tentative D call: TRBD2 (6 bases). Trimming shortened V by 6 bases and J by 1 base, and 16 bases separated the two germline ends. The germline CDR1 and CDR2 sequences are SQVTM and ANQGSEA. The CDR3 contains 14 residues.

The V gene is TRBV6-5, the J gene TRBJ1-1, with D possibly TRBD1 on 5 matching bases. The CDR3 spans 16 residues. Germline CDR1 MNHEY, CDR2 SVGAGI. Between the trimmed V and J ends, which lost 5 bases and 8 bases, there was a span of 24 bases. This CDR3 reads CASSHAGPRDEAEAFF. CDR3 nucleotide sequence: TGTGCCAGCAGTCACGCGGGACCCCGGGATGAGGCCGAAGCTTTCTTT.

Notes on this clonotype: This CDR3 is missing its conserved last phenylalanine or tryptophan, likely due to a read error. This sequence joins TRBV29-1 and TRBJ2-7, with a possible D match to TRBD1 (6 bases). The CDR3 consists of 13 residues. Germline V CDR1 and CDR2: SQVTM, ANQGSEA. CDR3 in amino acids: CCARRTVHDEQYI. CDR3 DNA sequence: TGCTGCGCAAGGCGGACAGTCCATGACGAGCAGTACATC.

This clonotype was found many times. This chain connects TRBV6-1 to TRBJ2-1; a weak D match, TRBD1 (6 bases). Germline CDR1 MNHNS, CDR2 SASEGT. This CDR3 region has 11 residues. With 10 bases removed from V and 4 bases from J, the gap between germline ends came to 8 bases. CDR3 residues: CATGDYNEQFF. The CDR3 DNA sequence: TGTGCCACAGGGGATTACAATGAGCAGTTCTTC.

This clonotype occurred once. Compared with germline, one end of the junction differs, possibly owing to a read error. The V call is TRBV11-1, the J call TRBJ2-1; TRBD2 aligns across 14 bases. Germline assignment: CDR1 SGHAT and CDR2 FQDESV (reference sequence). The CDR3 contains 17 residues. In nucleotides, the CDR3 is TGTGCCAGCAGCCTGGGACTAGCGGGAGAAGTTGAGAATGAGGAGTTCTTT. Translating it yields CASSLGLAGEVENEEFF.

This clonotype appeared a few times. The chain is built from TRBV5-4 and TRBJ2-5; maybe TRBD1 (5 bases). Deletions cut 5 bases from V and 2 bases from J, with 19 bases between. Germline loops: CDR1 SGHNT, CDR2 YYREEE (reference sequence). The CDR3 contains 16 residues. The CDR3 coding sequence is TGTGCCAGCAGTTCTAACCCGACAGCCCGACAAGAGACCCAGTACTTC. This encodes CASSSNPTARQETQYF.

A word on this clonotype: One end of the junction varies from germline; a read error may be responsible. The chain combines TRBV11-1 with TRBJ2-5, with TRBD2 as a possible D gene (5 bases). The germline CDR1 and CDR2 sequences are SGHAT and FQDESV (reference sequence). The CDR3 totals 19 residues. The chain's CDR3 is CASSPPPEVKKDFQETQYF. In DNA form, the CDR3 reads TGTGCCAGCAGCCCGCCCCCGGAAGTCAAGAAGGACTTCCAAGAGACCCAATACTTC.

A note on this clonotype: This likely comes from a read error, as the CDR3 has no conserved phenylalanine or tryptophan at its end. The chain employs TRBV11-2 and TRBJ2-3; 8 nucleotides agree with TRBD2. From germline, CDR1 is SGHAT and CDR2 FQNNGV. There are 17 residues in the CDR3. V was pared by 1 base and J by 4 bases, with 10 bases of the junction left unmatched. The CDR3 loop reads CASSLGPWREEADTQYH. The DNA for the CDR3 is TGTGCCAGCAGCTTAGGGCCGTGGCGGGAGGAGGCAGATACGCAGTATCAT.

As to this clonotype: An end of the junction differs from the germline gene, which may be a read error. The J gene is TRBJ2-1, the V gene TRBV11-2; D assignment may be TRBD1 or TRBD2 (5 bases each). CDR3 length: 14 residues. CDR1 and CDR2 (germline): SGHAT, FQNNGV. CDR3 residues: CAGSYGAAYSEQFF. CDR3 bases: TGTGCCGGCAGCTACGGGGCAGCGTACAGTGAGCAGTTCTTC.

The rearrangement joins TRBV30 to TRBJ2-1, with D possibly matching TRBD2 (6 bases). This CDR3 has 17 residues. Germline V gives CDR1 GTSNPN, CDR2 SVGIG (reference sequence). Trimming took 1 base from V and 2 from J, leaving 18 bases between them. The CDR3, as DNA: TGTGCCTGGAGTGGGTATGAGGAGGGGCGAACCTACAATGAGCAGTTCTTC. Translating gives CAWSGYEEGRTYNEQFF. The full variable domain, completed using reference TRBV30 and TRBJ2-1, is SQTIHQWPATLVQPVGSPLSLECTVEGTSNPNLYWYRQAAGRGLQLLFYSVGIGQISSEVPQNLSASRPQDRQFILSSKKLLLSDSGFYLCAWSGYEEGRTYNEQFFGPGTRLTVL.

A note on this clonotype: A read error may account for a junction end that differs from germline. The V gene is TRBV6-5, the J gene TRBJ1-1; D unclear. CDR1 and CDR2 from the germline V gene are MNHEY and SVGAGI. This CDR3 has 16 amino acids. The CDR3 DNA reads as TGTGCCAGTTCGACGCTGCCCCCATTATCCTACACTGATGCTTTCTTT. Its protein product is CASSTLPPLSYTDAFF.

In regard to this clonotype: This could be a read error, since a much larger clone is one nucleotide away. The chain employs TRBV7-8 and TRBJ1-5; D may be TRBD1 (6 bases). Per the germline V gene, CDR1 is SGHVS and CDR2 is FQNEAQ. This CDR3 is 15 amino acids long. Here the CDR3 DNA reads TGTGCCAGCAGCCCTTTACAGGGACCTAATCAGCCCCAGCTTTTT. This codes for CASSPLQGPNQPQLF.

There are a few counts of this clonotype. This clone may be a read error of a much larger clone one base away. The chain carries TRBV6-5 and TRBJ1-1; 8 nucleotides agree with TRBD1. The germline gives CDR1 MNHEY, CDR2 SVGAGI. There are 14 residues in the CDR3. This CDR3 reads CASSPTGVGTGAFF. The CDR3 nucleotides are TGTGCCAGCAGTCCGACAGGGGTGGGCACTGGAGCTTTCTTT.

On this clonotype: Given a much more abundant clone one base away, this may be a read error. The V call is TRBV29-1, the J call TRBJ2-1, with 9 bases fitting TRBD2. Germline V CDR1 and CDR2: SQVTM, ANQGSEA. The CDR3 spans 14 residues. The CDR3 DNA follows: TGCAGCGTTGCTACTAGCGGGCTGTACAATGAGCAGTCCTTC. Encoded protein: CSVATSGLYNEQSF.

The rearrangement uses TRBV7-9 and TRBJ2-3; tentative D call: TRBD1 (5 bases). V was trimmed by 7 bases and J by 4 bases, leaving 12 bases between them. This CDR3 comprises 13 residues. CDR1 is SEHNR and CDR2 is FQNEAQ in the germline V gene (reference sequence). CDR3 nucleotides: TGTGCCAGCAACAATATCAGGGCAGATACGCAGTATTTT. This sequence encodes CASNNIRADTQYF.

Note on this clonotype: Compared with germline, one end of the junction differs, possibly owing to a read error. The V call is TRBV11-2, the J call TRBJ2-7; tentatively, D is TRBD1 (5 bases). In germline, CDR1 is SGHAT, CDR2 FQNNGV. The CDR3 sequence is 15 residues long. CDR3 sequence (DNA): TGTGCTAGCAGCCTGGGGCATTTCAGACCCTACGAGCAGTACTTC. Protein product: CASSLGHFRPYEQYF.

A note on this clonotype: A much larger clone sits a single nucleotide away, making a read error possible. This sequence joins TRBV5-6 and TRBJ2-1, with D tentatively TRBD2 (5 bases). The CDR3 contains 13 residues. V lost 7 bases and J lost 9, with 17 bases in between. Per the germline V gene, CDR1 is SGHDT and CDR2 is YYEEEE. The CDR3 spells CASGSLLSGEQFF. CDR3 sequence (DNA): TGTGCCAGCGGCTCCTTACTCAGCGGTGAGCAGTTCTTC.

This clonotype was seen at least ten times. As DNA, the CDR3 is TGTGCCAGCAGGCAGACAGGGGCGCTTCACGCTTGGAATGAGCAGTTCTTC. This encodes CASRQTGALHAWNEQFF. The chain carries TRBV5-4 and TRBJ2-1, with 8 bases fitting TRBD1. J gave up 7 bases and V 5 bases, and 17 bases lay outside the gene matches. Looked up from germline, CDR1 is SGHNT and CDR2 is YYREEE (reference sequence). The CDR3 consists of 17 residues.

This clonotype was found many times. The chain employs TRBV4-1 and TRBJ2-1; maybe TRBD2 (6 bases). The CDR3 sequence is 15 residues long. V dropped 0 bases and J dropped 5 bases, with 11 bases sitting between them. Germline V CDR1 and CDR2: MGHRA, YSYEKL. In nucleotides, the CDR3 is TGCGCCAGCAGCCAAGATCCCAGGGAGGACAATGAGCAGTTCTTC. It translates to CASSQDPREDNEQFF.

Comments on this clonotype: The germline gene is not matched at one end of the junction; a read error may be the cause. The chain joins TRBV10-3 to TRBJ2-2; D tentatively fits TRBD1 or TRBD2 (5 bases each). This CDR3 region has 14 residues. Germline-derived CDR1 and CDR2 are ENHRY and SYGVKD. The CDR3 spells CPISESRDDGELFF. In nucleotides, the CDR3 is TGTCCCATCAGTGAGTCCAGGGATGACGGGGAACTATTTTTT.

This chain links TRBV6-6 with TRBJ1-5, with D perhaps TRBD1 (5 bases). Germline CDR1 is MNHNY and CDR2 is SVGAGI (reference sequence). This CDR3 has 13 amino acids. Trimming cost V 4 bases and J 8 bases, with 12 bases left between them. In nucleotides, the CDR3 is TGTGCCAGCAGTTTTTCAGGGAAAGAGCCCCAGCATTTT. Translation: CASSFSGKEPQHF.

Comment on this clonotype: Because the CDR3 is missing its conserved closing phenylalanine or tryptophan, this is likely a read error. The chain has TRBV6-5 and TRBJ2-1; D possibly corresponds to TRBD2 (6 bases). Germline loops: CDR1 MNHEY, CDR2 SVGAGI. The CDR3 runs to 15 residues. The CDR3 coding sequence is TGTGACAGCAGTTACTCGGGGGTTGGTCACAATGAGCAGTTCTCC. It is translated as CDSSYSGVGHNEQFS.

As to this clonotype: One end of the junction varies from germline; a read error may be responsible. This chain connects TRBV10-2 to TRBJ1-5; D is uncertain. The CDR3 runs 14 residues. Looked up from germline, CDR1 is WSHSY and CDR2 is SAAADI. The CDR3 coding sequence is TGCGCCAGCAGTTTTGACTCGCGGAATCAGCCCCATCATTTT. Its translation: CASSFDSRNQPHHF.

This clonotype was picked up a small number of times. Being one base from a much bigger clone, this may be a read error. The chain has TRBV6-5 and TRBJ2-7; perhaps TRBD2 as D (6 bases). Germline CDR1 MNHEY, CDR2 SVGAGI. This CDR3 comprises 16 residues. The CDR3 sequence: CASNYSGLARTYEQYF. The CDR3 nucleotides read TGTGCCAGCAATTACTCGGGGCTAGCGCGCACCTACGAGCAGTACTTC.

This clonotype was picked up a small number of times. The junction departs from germline at one end; a sequencing error may be responsible. Written as DNA, the CDR3 is TGTGCCAGTAGTTGCGGCGGGCCCTACAATGAGCAGTTCTTC. Encoded protein: CASSCGGPYNEQFF. The chain joins TRBV6-5 to TRBJ2-1; a possible D gene is TRBD2 (5 bases). CDR1 and CDR2 from the germline V gene are MNHEY and SVGAGI. The CDR3 sequence is 14 residues long.

Concerning this clonotype: The junction does not match germline at one end; this may be a read error. The rearrangement links TRBV29-1 to TRBJ2-1; D ambiguous. There are 13 residues in the CDR3. CDR1 SQVTM and CDR2 ANQGSEA come from the germline V gene. The CDR3 bases are TGCAGCGCCCAGCCTAGGACCTACATTGAGCAGTTCTTC. Translating gives CSAQPRTYIEQFF.

Comments on this clonotype: The junction differs from germline at one of its ends, possibly a read error. The chain couples TRBV7-6 to TRBJ2-1; TRBD1 matches at 7 bases. The V gene's germline CDR1 is SGHVS and CDR2 FNYEAQ. CDR3 length: 16 residues. CDR3 loop: CASSFVTGDSPNEHFF. The CDR3 DNA reads as TGTGCCAGCAGCTTCGTGACTGGGGACAGCCCAAATGAGCACTTCTTC. The complete variable domain, with remaining parts taken from reference TRBV7-6 and TRBJ2-1, reads GAGVSQSPRYKVTKRGQDVALRCDPISGHVSLYWYRQALGQGPEFLTYFNYEAQQDKSGLPNDRFSAERPEGSISTLTIQRTEQRDSAMYRCASSFVTGDSPNEHFFGPGTRLTVL.

The CDR3 DNA reads as TGCAGCGTTGCTACAAACTTCGGGGAGCTGTTTTTT. It is translated as CSVATNFGELFF. This chain connects TRBV29-1 to TRBJ2-2; no definite D call. Germline V gene lookup returns CDR1 SQVTM and CDR2 ANQGSEA. Trimming took 4 bases from V and 7 from J, leaving 10 bases between them. This CDR3 region has 12 residues.

This clonotype has just a few counts. A much more abundant neighbour one base away suggests this may be a read error. The CDR3 DNA reads TGTGCCAGCAGTCCGCAGGGGGCGCTACGCACCGGGGAGCTGCTTTTT. It encodes CASSPQGALRTGELLF. The gene calls are TRBV12-3 or TRBV12-4 and TRBJ2-2; 8 bases match TRBD1. The CDR3 contains 16 residues.